Reported below is one TCR beta chain. Its antigen is not identified. Naive CD8 isolation took CD45RO-negative cells positively selected for CCR7 and excluded terminally differentiated effector memory CD45RA+ cells. Donors included only healthy HIV-negative adults lacking recent acute infections or vaccinations. Method: immunoSEQ multiplex PCR; TCRdb's copy keeps in-frame clones and lacks some. The table shows about 680,000 clones, with around 90% occurring only once. Germline CDR1 is MNHEY and CDR2 is SMNVEV (reference sequence). V lost 6 bases and J lost 0, with 14 bases in between. The CDR3 contains 15 residues. This sample stems from a study of shared clonotypes between healthy human individuals. Findings of the study overall: With few donors, the genetic and exposure-history diversity represented was limited.

This receptor was identified in a man between 25 and 39 years old in good health. The sequenced sample consisted of naive CD8+ T cells sorted from blood. The chain uses TRBV27 and TRBJ1-2; no clear D. CDR3 loop: CASRPTMGTNYGYTF. For the CDR3, the DNA is TGTGCCAGCAGGCCGACGATGGGAACTAACTATGGCTACACCTTC.